This section outlines one TCR beta chain sequence together with its context. This entry is derived from a study of blood T cell repertoires in COVID-19. Study as a whole: The study drew acute and convalescent COVID-19 samples from the United States, Italy and Spain. Sources were T cells, B-cell-depleted T cells, or PBMCs; the material itself was cDNA or gDNA.

This CDR3 spans 15 amino acids. The germline V gene has CDR1 SNHLY and CDR2 FYNNEI. The V segment lost 4 bases and the J segment 1 base; nucleotides outside the gene matches: 3. Under the authors' procedure: Amplifying reference gene primers gave estimates of nucleated cell counts. Method: immunoSEQ multiplex PCR; TCRdb's copy keeps in-frame clones and lacks some. For V, J and clone size, that table is used; D and trimming come from the DNA. Seen here are more than 50,000 clones, approximately 90% observed once, and the top ten hold roughly an eighth. The chain has TRBV2 and TRBJ1-5, with 8 bases lining up with TRBD1. The sequence derives from a human donor with active COVID-19. The donor label of this sample is uncertain. Specimen: peripheral blood. CDR3 protein: CASSGDRGSNQPQHF. The CDR3 nucleotides are TGTGCCAGCAGTGGAGACAGGGGAAGCAATCAGCCCCAGCATTTT.